The clone carrying this T cell receptor beta chain has only a few counts. What it binds is unknown. The sample belongs to a study of T-cell memory formation after mild COVID-19. About the research overall: TCR clustering was largely donor specific.

Study findings and constraints: Some responding clones appeared in pre-infection memory, suggesting cross-reactive memory joined.

TCRdb itself ran the 5' RACE reads through MiXCR, one entry per CDR3 protein. The repertoire holds roughly 300,000 distinct CDR3 sequences, 8% to 10% seen once, with 22% in the top ten. Input material: PBMCs or a T cell subset sorted from them (not recorded which). This receptor was identified in a man between 18 and 29 years old who had mild COVID-19 (a few samples of this study predate the infection). Cell type and time point are not known.

CDR3 nucleotide sequence: TGTGCCAGCAGCCAGGGGAGGCCTGGGGCCAACGTCCTGACTTTC. This sequence encodes CASSQGRPGANVLTF. The J gene is TRBJ2-6, the V gene TRBV3-1; a weak D match, TRBD2 (6 bases). Trimming left V 3 bases short and J 2 bases short, with 8 bases between. Germline-derived CDR1 and CDR2 are LGHDT and YNNKEL (reference sequence). The CDR3 totals 15 residues.